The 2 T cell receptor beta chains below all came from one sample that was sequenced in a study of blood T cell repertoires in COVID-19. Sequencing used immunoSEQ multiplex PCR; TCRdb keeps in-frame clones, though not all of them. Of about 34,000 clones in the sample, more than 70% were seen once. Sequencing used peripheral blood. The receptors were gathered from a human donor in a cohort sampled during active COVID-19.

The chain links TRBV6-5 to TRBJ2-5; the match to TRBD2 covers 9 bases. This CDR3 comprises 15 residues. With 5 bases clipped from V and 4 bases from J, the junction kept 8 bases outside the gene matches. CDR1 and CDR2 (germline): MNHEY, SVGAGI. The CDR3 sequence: CASSTSGQYGETQYF. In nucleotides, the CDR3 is TGTGCCAGCAGTACTAGCGGGCAGTATGGAGAGACCCAGTACTTC.

The CDR3 nucleotides are TGTGCCAGCAGCTTATTCGTAGATTGGGAGCAGTTCTTC. It specifies CASSLFVDWEQFF. The V call is TRBV7-2, the J call TRBJ2-1; D is uncertain. V was pared by 2 bases and J by 10 bases, with 12 bases between. The length of the CDR3 is 13 residues. Germline lookup yields CDR1 SGHTA and CDR2 FQGNSA.